Listed below are T cell receptor beta chains from one sample, sequenced in a study of OX40 agonist ivuxolimab in advanced cancers. Clones were sequenced by immunoSEQ multiplex PCR, and TCRdb holds only the in-frame ones, with some missing. The sample lists more than 55,000 clones, about 84% seen once, with 5% to 6.5% in the top ten. This sample comprised CD4+ or CD8+ T cells sorted from blood, obtained in a trial of the OX40 agonist ivuxolimab. The receptors stem from an adult with an advanced solid tumor such as melanoma, head and neck, liver or kidney cancer. CDR3s include the opening cysteine and the closing phenylalanine or tryptophan.

>TRBV5-1|TRBJ1-2
CASSLGSGPGIYGYTF
>TRBV5-1|TRBJ1-1
CASSEGQENTEAFF
>TRBV5-1|TRBJ1-1
CASSLGDFNTEAFF
>TRBV11-3|TRBJ1-3
CASSPTGGNTIYF
>TRBV29-1|TRBJ2-5
CSVEDGYTQETQYF
>TRBV15|TRBJ2-5
CATSRSGWETQYF
>TRBV5-6|TRBJ1-2
CASSLWAKSYGYTF
>TRBV9|TRBJ2-3
CASNTERVTDTQYF
>TRBV10-3|TRBJ2-2
CAVGAGGYDTGELFF
>TRBV2|TRBJ2-5
CASSDGRARETQYF
>TRBV19|TRBJ2-7
CASKDRLEEQYF
>TRBV10-3|TRBJ2-3
CAISETSGATSTDTQYF
>TRBV5-1|TRBJ2-2
CASSLGYTNTGELFF
>TRBV19|TRBJ2-1
CATSTDRLASNEQFF
>TRBV6-5|TRBJ2-7
CASGPEREISYEQYF
>TRBV30|TRBJ1-2
CAWSVVTDYGYTF
>TRBV5-4|TRBJ2-3
CASSPGQTSTDTQYF
>TRBV7-2|TRBJ1-2
CASSLNRIYGYTF
>TRBV5-1|TRBJ2-7
CASSFGWGRSYEQYF
>TRBV7-3|TRBJ1-2
CASSLSAGGQPYGYTF
>TRBV10-3|TRBJ1-2
CAISERDTSYGYTF
>TRBV4-3|TRBJ2-3
CASSQEWVVQGSDTQYF
>TRBV18|TRBJ2-1
CASSPTGDEQFF
>TRBV5-1|TRBJ1-2
CASSLSGTADGYTF
>TRBV18|TRBJ1-5
CASSPGTTNQPQHF
>TRBV30|TRBJ1-5
CAWSVDIGDRGSVFSQPQHF
>TRBV4-1|TRBJ1-2
CASSQGGQVYGYTF
>TRBV5-6|TRBJ2-1
CASSLGSLSSYNEQFF
>TRBV28|TRBJ2-1
CASSPHWAASSYNEQFF
>TRBV7-3|TRBJ2-1
CASSLIASGAYNEQFF
>TRBV5-1|TRBJ2-7
CASSGSGLAYEQYF
>TRBV7-9|TRBJ1-6
CASSSNPTSPLHF
>TRBV2|TRBJ2-2
CASSEAAFRSTGELFF
>TRBV29-1|TRBJ1-3
CSVESVRGTGNTIYF
>TRBV29-1|TRBJ2-5
CSVSYRETQYF
>TRBV5-1|TRBJ2-7
CASSLESGRVYEQYF